This record concerns one TCR beta chain sequence. V was cut by 8 bases and J by 0 bases, with 23 bases left in between. Per the germline V gene, CDR1 is MNHEY and CDR2 is SMNVEV (reference sequence). CDR3 length: 19 amino acids. These data belong to a study of long-term antiretroviral therapy in people with HIV. At the survey level, the v3.0 immunoSEQ assay was run. This table comes from immunoSEQ multiplex PCR, and its TCRdb copy is limited to in-frame clones, with some not included. Found here are some 21,000 clones, 70% to 90% of them singletons; the top ten hold under 4%. This receptor was obtained from a man between 60 and 75 years old with HIV. The source material was unsorted PBMCs, sampled 2.3 years after starting antiretroviral therapy. V gene TRBV27 combines with J gene TRBJ1-6, with D possibly TRBD1 on 6 matching bases. Here the CDR3 reads CASRTRGGGSSSYNSPLHF. In nucleotides, the CDR3 is TGTGCCAGCCGCACCCGAGGAGGGGGATCGAGCTCCTATAATTCACCCCTCCACTTT.